These T cell receptor beta chains were read from a single sample in a study of cytomegalovirus exposure and HLA in healthy donors. The repertoire was sequenced with immunoSEQ multiplex PCR; TCRdb's copy has only in-frame clones and lacks some. The sample shows 150,000 to 200,000 clones, about 72% of them seen only once. The sample comprised PBMCs. These receptors were obtained from a human donor in good health. Both conserved end residues are trimmed from each CDR3.

J gene: TRBJ2-5; V gene: TRBV7-7; CDR3 protein: ASSLGGQVFQETQY
J gene: TRBJ1-1; V gene: TRBV7-8; CDR3 protein: ASSFIPLPGQGLNTEAF
J gene: TRBJ1-2; V gene: TRBV6-6; CDR3 protein: ASSRVYGYT
J gene: TRBJ2-2; V gene: TRBV29-1; CDR3 protein: SVGPGLGELF
J gene: TRBJ1-6; V gene: TRBV30; CDR3 protein: AWIRDRVDSPLH
J gene: TRBJ2-1; V gene: TRBV12-5; CDR3 protein: ALIPRGPF
J gene: TRBJ2-7; V gene: TRBV29-1; CDR3 protein: SVGGTSYEQY
J gene: TRBJ1-2; V gene: TRBV30; CDR3 protein: AWTDLTGGQGGYT
J gene: TRBJ1-2; V gene: TRBV7-9; CDR3 protein: SSSTRETGGADGYT
J gene: TRBJ2-7; V gene: TRBV6-1; CDR3 protein: ASSEGTEDYEQY
J gene: TRBJ1-3; V gene: TRBV4-1; CDR3 protein: ASSQHLTGTSSGNTIY
J gene: TRBJ1-3; V gene: TRBV2; CDR3 protein: ASKGDTGNTIY
J gene: TRBJ1-1; V gene: TRBV5-6; CDR3 protein: ASSLAAALGNTEAF
J gene: TRBJ1-2; V gene: TRBV5-6; CDR3 protein: ASSLVTHYGYT
J gene: TRBJ1-5; V gene: TRBV9; CDR3 protein: ASSVEGGRQPQH
J gene: TRBJ1-5; V gene: TRBV6-5; CDR3 protein: ASSELTPNQPQH
J gene: TRBJ2-3; V gene: TRBV11-2; CDR3 protein: ASSFAGNTQY
J gene: TRBJ2-3; V gene: TRBV10-1; CDR3 protein: ASSDFSRLAGGVGADTQY
J gene: TRBJ2-5; V gene: TRBV10-1; CDR3 protein: ASSEGRRGRGQSTQETQY
J gene: TRBJ2-2; V gene: TRBV5-4; CDR3 protein: ASSLDRAYTGELF
J gene: TRBJ2-5; V gene: TRBV30; CDR3 protein: AWSPPSGEQY
J gene: TRBJ2-1; V gene: TRBV4-1; CDR3 protein: ASSQDAGLDNEQF
J gene: TRBJ1-1; V gene: TRBV6-1; CDR3 protein: ASSERDGNTEAF
J gene: TRBJ2-7; V gene: TRBV4-3; CDR3 protein: ASSRDLAGVLYEQY
J gene: TRBJ2-7; V gene: TRBV7-2; CDR3 protein: ASSYAQGYEQY
J gene: TRBJ1-6; V gene: TRBV5-6; CDR3 protein: ASSLSVPLGSSYNSPLH